The clone carrying this TCR beta chain came up a few times. The same CDR3 is also encoded by other DNA sequences in this sample. The sample originates from a study of control samples from healthy donors and cancer patients. Sequencing was performed with immunoSEQ multiplex PCR; in TCRdb, only in-frame clones are kept and a portion is missing. Of about 53,000 clones in the sample, roughly 87% are singletons; the top ten hold roughly 13%. The CDR3 consists of 14 residues. Between the trimmed V and J ends, which lost 0 bases and 2 bases, there was a span of 5 bases. Germline V gives CDR1 SGDLS, CDR2 YYNGEE.

This chain connects TRBV9 to TRBJ2-2; D remains unclear. The sequencing sample was made of PBMCs. The receptor was derived from a man aged 60 to 69 with head and neck cancer. CDR3 bases: TGTGCCAGCAGCGTAGGAGCTAACACCGGGGAGCTGTTTTTT. Amino acids: CASSVGANTGELFF.